The 5 T cell receptor beta chains in this list originate from one sample, sequenced in a study of regulatory T cells in long-lasting Graves disease. Specified time point: newly diagnosed GD, antithyroid drugs for less than 3 months. From PBMCs, RNA was extracted and then used to make the TCR library. Relying on iRepertoire HTBI primers and Arm-PCR of CDR3 regions, the team built TCR beta libraries. MiXCR, run by TCRdb on the multiplex PCR reads, gives a single entry per CDR3 protein. The table records around 480,000 distinct CDR3 sequences, roughly 17% of them present only once. Another study also made use of these data, one on T cells in Graves' hyperthyroidism and ophthalmopathy.

The starting material was peripheral blood mononuclear cells (PBMCs), obtained at new diagnosis, from a patient treated with antithyroid drugs. The receptors derive from a man aged 40-49 years with Graves disease.

This clonotype was counted many times. The J gene is TRBJ2-3, the V gene TRBV6-2 or TRBV6-3; TRBD2 might be the D (5 bases). V was cut by 5 bases and J by 3 bases, with 21 bases left in between. Germline V gene data show CDR1 as MNHEY and CDR2 as SVGEGT. There are 17 residues in the CDR3. The CDR3 loop is CASSEREKGGETDTQYF. The CDR3 DNA is TGTGCCAGCAGTGAAAGGGAGAAGGGTGGGGAAACAGATACGCAGTATTTT.

This clonotype was seen repeatedly, ten times or more. The rearrangement joins TRBV11-2 to TRBJ2-6; D not resolved. This CDR3 spans 15 amino acids. V lost 3 bases and J 4 bases, leaving 10 bases between the germline ends. Germline CDR1 and CDR2: SGHAT and FQNNGV. The CDR3 reads CASSFGKTGANVLTF. CDR3 coding DNA: TGTGCCAGCAGCTTCGGCAAGACCGGGGCCAACGTCCTGACTTTC.

In this sample, this clonotype turned up many times. The gene calls are TRBV5-1 and TRBJ1-1; no definite D call. The CDR3 totals 15 residues. Trimming cost V 0 bases and J 1 base, with 10 bases left between them. The V gene's germline CDR1 is SGHRS and CDR2 YFSETQ. The CDR3 protein is CASSLGNGKNTEAFF. The CDR3 coding sequence is TGCGCCAGCAGCTTGGGGAACGGAAAGAACACTGAAGCTTTCTTT.

This clonotype was observed at least ten times. The chain uses TRBV5-1 and TRBJ2-7; 11 nucleotides match TRBD1. The CDR3 runs to 15 residues. Trimming removed 3 bases from V and 0 bases from J; junction bases left unmatched: 2. Looked up from germline, CDR1 is SGHRS and CDR2 is YFSETQ. The CDR3 bases are TGCGCCAGCAGCTCAGGACAGGGGGCCTCCTACGAGCAGTACTTC. Protein: CASSSGQGASYEQYF.

This clonotype was seen many times. The rearrangement joins TRBV7-9 to TRBJ2-1; the match to TRBD2 covers 14 bases. This CDR3 is 15 amino acids long. The J segment lost 12 bases and the V segment lost 3 bases, leaving 7 bases of the junction unmatched. CDR1 SEHNR and CDR2 FQNEAQ come from the germline V gene (reference sequence). In DNA form, the CDR3 reads TGTGCCAGCAGCTTGTACCGACTAGCGGGAGGGTGGCAGTTCTTC. This encodes CASSLYRLAGGWQFF.